Listed here are 20 T cell receptor beta chains from one sample, sequenced in a study of beta chain features in type 1 diabetes. The entirety of the isolated RNA underwent reverse transcription, so expressed TCRB transcripts were sequenced. The assay was immunoSEQ multiplex PCR, and TCRdb's table has in-frame clones only and misses some. The sample consists of 400,000 to 500,000 clones, approximately 15% of them appearing once. The sample comprised naive CD4+ T cells from blood. These receptors originate from a man aged 30 to 39 in good health.

The chain recombines TRBV7-2 with TRBJ1-5; TRBD1 agrees at 11 bases. The CDR3 spans 15 residues. Germline-derived CDR1 and CDR2 are SGHTA and FQGNSA. V trimming: 4 bases; J trimming: 5 bases; junction bases outside the gene matches: 4. In DNA, the CDR3 is TGTGCCAGCAGCTCCCCGGACAGGGGGCATCAGCCCCAGCATTTT. This gives the protein CASSSPDRGHQPQHF.

The table lists this clone with a few counts. The gene calls are TRBV5-4 and TRBJ2-7, with 7 bases fitting TRBD1. The germline gives CDR1 SGHNT, CDR2 YYREEE (reference sequence). V gave up 4 bases and J gave up 2 bases; unmatched junction bases: 6. The CDR3 spans 14 residues. Written as DNA, the CDR3 is TGTGCCAGCAGCCGAGGACAGGTCGCCTACGAGCAGTACTTC. It encodes CASSRGQVAYEQYF.

A few counts support this clone. The chain is built from TRBV7-2 and TRBJ2-3; D is possibly TRBD1 (5 bases). Trimming cost V 5 bases and J 2 bases, with 11 bases left between them. The CDR3 loop spans 14 amino acids. CDR1 is SGHTA, CDR2 FQGNSA, per germline. In DNA form, the CDR3 reads TGTGCCAGCAGCAGGGGTCTCTCCACAGATACGCAGTATTTT. Encoded protein: CASSRGLSTDTQYF.

This clone was picked up a small number of times. The chain combines TRBV7-9 with TRBJ1-4; D uncertain. This CDR3 contains 15 residues. Trimming left V 2 bases short and J 5 bases short, with 12 bases between. The germline V gene encodes CDR1 SEHNR and CDR2 FQNEAQ (reference sequence). CDR3 DNA sequence: TGTGCCAGCAGCTTATCCCGGGTGCCAAATGAAAAACTGTTTTTT. Residues: CASSLSRVPNEKLFF.

This clone was recorded a few times. The chain links TRBV29-1 to TRBJ2-1, with D possibly being TRBD1 or TRBD2 (5 bases each). There are 13 residues in the CDR3. CDR1 and CDR2 (germline): SQVTM, ANQGSEA. Trimming removed 6 bases from V and 4 bases from J, with 13 bases in between. The CDR3: CSVGVLRYNEQFF. The CDR3 nucleotides read TGCAGCGTGGGGGTTCTGCGTTACAATGAGCAGTTCTTC.

The J gene is TRBJ2-5, the V gene TRBV7-4, with D perhaps TRBD1 (6 bases). From germline, CDR1 is SGHVT and CDR2 SQSDAQ. The CDR3 sequence is 18 residues long. Trimming removed 6 bases from V and 5 bases from J, with 28 bases in between. The CDR3 nucleotides read TGTGCCAGCAGACGATACCGGGACAAGAAGTCAGAGGGGGAGACCCAGTACTTC. This encodes CASRRYRDKKSEGETQYF.

J is TRBJ2-1 and V is TRBV6-5, with a possible D match to TRBD2 (5 bases). Germline V gene data show CDR1 as MNHEY and CDR2 as SVGAGI. Trimming pared 0 bases from V and 10 bases from J, leaving 10 bases between. The CDR3 consists of 13 residues. CDR3 nucleotides: TGTGCCAGCAGTTACTCTATCCAGCGGGAGCAGTTCTTC. Its protein product is CASSYSIQREQFF.

This chain links TRBV18 with TRBJ2-7; D might be TRBD1 or TRBD2, each matching 5 bases. The CDR3 covers 13 residues. V was shortened by 3 bases and J by 5 bases, with 11 bases between the two germline ends. Germline CDR1 is KGHSH and CDR2 is LQKENI. The CDR3 protein is CASSPDLGDEQYF. The DNA of the CDR3 is TGTGCCAGCTCACCGGATCTGGGGGACGAGCAGTACTTC.

J is TRBJ1-1 and V is TRBV7-3; D is undetermined. The CDR3 runs 13 residues. With 2 bases removed from V and 2 bases from J, the gap between germline ends came to 6 bases. CDR1 and CDR2 (germline): SGHTA, FQGTGA. The CDR3 DNA is TGTGCCAGCAGCTTAGGGAGTAACACTGAAGCTTTCTTT. Amino acid sequence: CASSLGSNTEAFF.

This clone has a handful of counts. The gene calls are TRBV4-3 and TRBJ2-3, with unresolved D. The CDR3 has 13 amino acids. Germline-derived CDR1 and CDR2 are LGHNA and YSLEER. The V end lost 4 bases, the J end lost 0 bases, and 5 bases lay between the germline ends. The CDR3 sequence: CASSPSSTDTQYF. The CDR3 region has the DNA TGCGCCAGCAGCCCATCTAGCACAGATACGCAGTATTTT.

The rearrangement uses TRBV30 and TRBJ2-2; tentative D call: TRBD2 (6 bases). The CDR3 runs to 15 residues. CDR1 and CDR2 from the germline V gene are GTSNPN and SVGIG (reference sequence). The V end was cut by 0 bases, the J end by 4 bases, with 12 bases between. The CDR3 nucleotides read TGTGCCTGGAGTGTTACGGGAGTAGTCACCGGGGAGCTGTTTTTT. It specifies CAWSVTGVVTGELFF.

The rearrangement joins TRBV9 to TRBJ2-7; D might be TRBD1 (6 bases). Germline-derived CDR1 and CDR2 are SGDLS and YYNGEE. The V end was cut by 0 bases, the J end by 2 bases, with 9 bases between. This CDR3 comprises 14 residues. The CDR3 coding sequence is TGTGCCAGCAGCGTAGGGACAGTCCCCTACGAGCAGTACTTC. Its translation is CASSVGTVPYEQYF.

This clone has a handful of counts. The chain uses TRBV10-3 and TRBJ2-2; 7 nucleotides align to TRBD1. J gave up 7 bases and V 9 bases, and 11 bases lay outside the gene matches. Germline CDR1 ENHRY, CDR2 SYGVKD. This CDR3 has 14 residues. The CDR3 nucleotides read TGTGCCATATCGAGGGACAGTTCAATCGGGGAGCTGTTTTTT. It encodes CAISRDSSIGELFF.

The chain uses TRBV27 and TRBJ1-6; perhaps TRBD1 as D (5 bases). The CDR3 loop spans 13 amino acids. The V and J ends lost 10 bases and 1 base respectively, with 8 bases between them. Germline lookup yields CDR1 MNHEY and CDR2 SMNVEV (reference sequence). CDR3 nucleotide sequence: TGTGCCACGGGGGTTTCCTATAATTCACCCCTCCACTTT. It translates to CATGVSYNSPLHF.

This clone was found a few times. V gene TRBV5-1 combines with J gene TRBJ2-1, with 14 bases that match TRBD2. Germline CDR1 SGHRS, CDR2 YFSETQ. V trimming: 0 bases; J trimming: 5 bases; junction bases outside the gene matches: 10. The CDR3 runs to 19 residues. The CDR3 is CASSLAISTSGRDHNEQFF. The CDR3 coding sequence is TGCGCCAGCAGCTTGGCCATTTCGACTAGCGGGAGGGATCACAATGAGCAGTTCTTC.

This clone has more than one count but fewer than ten. The rearrangement links TRBV7-9 to TRBJ2-3; 8 bases are shared with TRBD2. This CDR3 has 15 residues. Germline loops: CDR1 SEHNR, CDR2 FQNEAQ (reference sequence). V lost 5 bases and J lost 0; bases outside the gene matches: 4. CDR3 protein: CASSGERESTDTQYF. CDR3 nucleotides: TGTGCCAGCAGCGGTGAGCGGGAGAGCACAGATACGCAGTATTTT.

This clone was recorded a few times. The chain recombines TRBV27 with TRBJ1-1; TRBD1 is a possible D gene (5 bases). Between the trimmed V and J ends, which lost 8 bases and 8 bases, there was a span of 24 bases. This CDR3 comprises 15 residues. Germline CDR1 MNHEY, CDR2 SMNVEV (reference sequence). CDR3 loop: CASGGRGPSLLEAFF. For the CDR3, the DNA is TGTGCCAGCGGAGGGAGGGGACCCTCACTTCTGGAAGCTTTCTTT.

The chain uses TRBV29-1 and TRBJ2-3; D may be TRBD2 (6 bases). V dropped 6 bases and J dropped 3 bases, with 16 bases sitting between them. Germline-derived CDR1 and CDR2 are SQVTM and ANQGSEA. This CDR3 has 14 residues. The CDR3 nucleotides read TGCAGCGTCAGGGACTCCGGCGGGACAGATACGCAGTATTTT. This translates into CSVRDSGGTDTQYF.

J is TRBJ2-7 and V is TRBV5-6; 7 bases line up with TRBD1. CDR1 and CDR2 from the germline V gene are SGHDT and YYEEEE. V trimming: 4 bases; J trimming: 4 bases; junction bases outside the gene matches: 8. The CDR3 covers 14 residues. CDR3 nucleotide sequence: TGTGCCAGCAGCCCCCGGGACAGAATTTACGAGCAGTACTTC. Translation: CASSPRDRIYEQYF.

The genes are TRBV4-1 and TRBJ2-1; no firm D call. The V end was cut by 0 bases, the J end by 7 bases, with 7 bases between. Per germline, CDR1 MGHRA and CDR2 YSYEKL. The CDR3 is 13 residues long. Here the CDR3 reads CASSQESSNEQFF. CDR3 in DNA: TGCGCCAGCAGCCAAGAAAGTAGTAATGAGCAGTTCTTC.